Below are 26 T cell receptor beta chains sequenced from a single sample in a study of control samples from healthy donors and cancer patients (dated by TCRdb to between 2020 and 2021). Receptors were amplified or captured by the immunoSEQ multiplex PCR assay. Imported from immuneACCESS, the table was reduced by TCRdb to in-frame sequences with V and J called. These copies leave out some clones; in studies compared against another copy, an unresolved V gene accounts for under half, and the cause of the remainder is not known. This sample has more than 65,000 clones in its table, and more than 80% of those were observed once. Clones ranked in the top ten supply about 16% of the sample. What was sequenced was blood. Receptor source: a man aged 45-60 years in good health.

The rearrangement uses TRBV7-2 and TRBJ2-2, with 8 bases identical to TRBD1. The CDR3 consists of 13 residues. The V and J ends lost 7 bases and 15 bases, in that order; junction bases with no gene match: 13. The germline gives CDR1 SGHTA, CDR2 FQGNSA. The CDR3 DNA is TGTGCCAGCATCGGACAGGGACCACAGAGGGTGTTTTTT. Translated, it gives CASIGQGPQRVFF.

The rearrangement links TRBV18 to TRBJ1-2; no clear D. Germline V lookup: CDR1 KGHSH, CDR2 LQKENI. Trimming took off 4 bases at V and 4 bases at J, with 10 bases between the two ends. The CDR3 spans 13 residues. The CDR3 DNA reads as TGTGCCAGCTCACAGGGAGAGGGCTATGGCTACACCTTC. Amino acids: CASSQGEGYGYTF.

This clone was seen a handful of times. For the CDR3, the DNA is TGTGCCAGCAGAGGACCGGGGCAGCCCCAGCATTTT. As protein: CASRGPGQPQHF. This sequence joins TRBV6-5 and TRBJ1-5; no clear D gene. The germline V and J ends were trimmed by 6 bases and 7 bases, with 10 bases remaining between them. The CDR3 runs 12 residues. Per germline, CDR1 MNHEY and CDR2 SVGAGI.

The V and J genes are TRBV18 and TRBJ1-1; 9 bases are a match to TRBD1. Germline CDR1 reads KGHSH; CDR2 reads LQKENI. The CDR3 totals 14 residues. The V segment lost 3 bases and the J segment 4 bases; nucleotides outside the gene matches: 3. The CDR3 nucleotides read TGTGCCAGCTCACCCGCGGGACAGGGCACTGAAGCTTTCTTT. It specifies CASSPAGQGTEAFF.

The CDR3 sequence: CASSSGTSGTYEQYF. Here the CDR3 DNA reads TGTGCCAGCAGCTCCGGGACTAGCGGGACGTACGAGCAGTACTTC. J is TRBJ2-7 and V is TRBV5-6, with TRBD2 matching over 13 bases. The CDR3 runs 15 residues. J gave up 4 bases and V 3 bases, and 4 bases lay outside the gene matches. Germline loops: CDR1 SGHDT, CDR2 YYEEEE. The full variable domain, completed using reference TRBV5-6 and TRBJ2-7, is DAGVTQSPTHLIKTRGQQVTLRCSPKSGHDTVSWYQQALGQGPQFIFQYYEEEERQRGNFPDRFSGHQFPNYSSELNVNALLLGDSALYLCASSSGTSGTYEQYFGPGTRLTVT.

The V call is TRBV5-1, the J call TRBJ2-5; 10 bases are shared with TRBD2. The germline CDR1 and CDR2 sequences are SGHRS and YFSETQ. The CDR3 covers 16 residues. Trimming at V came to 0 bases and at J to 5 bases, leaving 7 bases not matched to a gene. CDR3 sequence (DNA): TGCGCCAGCAGCTTGGGGGCTAGCGGGAGTGGGGAGACCCAGTACTTC. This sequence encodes CASSLGASGSGETQYF.

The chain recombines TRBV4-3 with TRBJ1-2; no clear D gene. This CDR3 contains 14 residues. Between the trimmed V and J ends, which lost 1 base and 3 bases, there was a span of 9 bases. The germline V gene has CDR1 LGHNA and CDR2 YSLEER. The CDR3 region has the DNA TGCGCCAGCAGCCAAGGGTCAGCGTACTATGGCTACACCTTC. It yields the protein CASSQGSAYYGYTF.

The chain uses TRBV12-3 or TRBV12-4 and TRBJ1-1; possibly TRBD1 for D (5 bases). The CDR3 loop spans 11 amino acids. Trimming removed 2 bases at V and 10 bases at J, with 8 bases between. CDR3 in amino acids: CASSLQGRAFF. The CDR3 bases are TGTGCCAGCAGTTTACAGGGTAGAGCTTTCTTT.

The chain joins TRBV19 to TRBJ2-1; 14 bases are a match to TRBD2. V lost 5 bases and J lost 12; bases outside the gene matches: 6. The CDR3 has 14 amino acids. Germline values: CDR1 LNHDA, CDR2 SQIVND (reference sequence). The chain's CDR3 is CASSVGLAGVVQFF. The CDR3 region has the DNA TGTGCCAGTAGTGTGGGACTAGCGGGAGTTGTGCAGTTCTTC.

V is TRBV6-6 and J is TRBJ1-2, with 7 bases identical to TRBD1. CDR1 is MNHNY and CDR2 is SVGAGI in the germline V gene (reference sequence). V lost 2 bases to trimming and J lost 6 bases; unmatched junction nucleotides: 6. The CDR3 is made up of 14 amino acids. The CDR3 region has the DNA TGTGCCAGCAGTTACCCCGGGACAGCGGATGGCTACACCTTC. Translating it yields CASSYPGTADGYTF.

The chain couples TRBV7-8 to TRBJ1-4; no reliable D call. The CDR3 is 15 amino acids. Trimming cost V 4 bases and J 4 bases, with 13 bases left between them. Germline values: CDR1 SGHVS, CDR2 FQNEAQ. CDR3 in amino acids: CASSSSPSNNEKLFF. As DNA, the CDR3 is TGTGCCAGCAGCTCTAGTCCCTCGAATAATGAAAAACTGTTTTTT.

The CDR3 region is CASSVGQAYNEQFF. In DNA, the CDR3 is TGTGCCAGCAGCGTAGGGCAGGCTTACAATGAGCAGTTCTTC. The chain is built from TRBV9 and TRBJ2-1; no reliable D call. V dropped 0 bases and J dropped 4 bases, with 8 bases sitting between them. This CDR3 comprises 14 residues. Germline lookup yields CDR1 SGDLS and CDR2 YYNGEE.

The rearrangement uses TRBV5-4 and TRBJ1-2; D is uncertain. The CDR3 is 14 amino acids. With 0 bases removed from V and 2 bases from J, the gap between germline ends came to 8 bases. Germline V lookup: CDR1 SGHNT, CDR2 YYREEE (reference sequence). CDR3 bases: TGTGCCAGCAGCTTGGACAGATTCAACTATGGCTACACCTTC. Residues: CASSLDRFNYGYTF.

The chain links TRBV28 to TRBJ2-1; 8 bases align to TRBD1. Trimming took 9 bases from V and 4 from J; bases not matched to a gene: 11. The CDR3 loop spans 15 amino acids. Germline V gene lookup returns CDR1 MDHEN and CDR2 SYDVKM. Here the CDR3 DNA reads TGTGCCAGTAGAGGAAGGACAGGGTCGTACAATGAGCAGTTCTTC. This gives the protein CASRGRTGSYNEQFF.

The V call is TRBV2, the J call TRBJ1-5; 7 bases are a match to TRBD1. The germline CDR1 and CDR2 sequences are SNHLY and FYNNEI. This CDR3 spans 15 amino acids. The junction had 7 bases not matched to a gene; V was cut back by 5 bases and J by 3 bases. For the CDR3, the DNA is TGTGCCAGCAGTACGACAGGGAGGACCAATCAGCCCCAGCATTTT. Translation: CASSTTGRTNQPQHF. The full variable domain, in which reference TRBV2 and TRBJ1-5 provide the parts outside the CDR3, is EPEVTQTPSHQVTQMGQEVILRCVPISNHLYFYWYRQILGQKVEFLVSFYNNEISEKSEIFDDQFSVERPDGSNFTLKIRSTKLEDSAMYFCASSTTGRTNQPQHFGDGTRLSIL.

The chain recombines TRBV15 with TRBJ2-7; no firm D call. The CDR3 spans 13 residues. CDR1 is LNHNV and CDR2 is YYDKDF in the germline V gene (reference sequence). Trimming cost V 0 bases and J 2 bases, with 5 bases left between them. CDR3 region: CATSRDQTYEQYF. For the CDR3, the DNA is TGTGCCACCAGCAGAGATCAGACCTACGAGCAGTACTTC.

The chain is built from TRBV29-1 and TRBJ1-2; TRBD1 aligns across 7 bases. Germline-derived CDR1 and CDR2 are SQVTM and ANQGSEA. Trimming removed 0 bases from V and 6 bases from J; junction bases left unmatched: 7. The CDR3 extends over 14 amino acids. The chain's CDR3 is CSVEEMNRGNGYTF. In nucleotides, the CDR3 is TGCAGCGTTGAAGAAATGAACAGGGGCAATGGCTACACCTTC. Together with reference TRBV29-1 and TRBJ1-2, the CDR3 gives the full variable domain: SAVISQKPSRDICQRGTSLTIQCQVDSQVTMMFWYRQQPGQSLTLIATANQGSEATYESGFVIDKFPISRPNLTFSTLTVSNMSPEDSSIYLCSVEEMNRGNGYTFGSGTRLTVV.

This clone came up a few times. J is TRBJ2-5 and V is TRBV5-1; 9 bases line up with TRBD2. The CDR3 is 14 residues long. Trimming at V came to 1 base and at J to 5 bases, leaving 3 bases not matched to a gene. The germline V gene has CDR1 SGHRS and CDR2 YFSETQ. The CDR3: CASSLLSGSETQYF. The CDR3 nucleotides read TGCGCCAGCAGCTTGCTTAGCGGGAGCGAGACCCAGTACTTC.

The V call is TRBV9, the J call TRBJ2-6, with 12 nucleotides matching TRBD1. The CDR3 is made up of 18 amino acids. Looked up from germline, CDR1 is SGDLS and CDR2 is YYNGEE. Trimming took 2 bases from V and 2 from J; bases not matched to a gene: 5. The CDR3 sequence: CASSVGTGGITGANVLTF. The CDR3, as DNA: TGTGCCAGCAGCGTTGGGACAGGGGGCATTACTGGGGCCAACGTCCTGACTTTC.

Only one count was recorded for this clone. For the CDR3, the DNA is TGTGCCAGCAGCTTTCACTTAAGAACCACCGGGGAGCTGTTTTTT. This codes for CASSFHLRTTGELFF. The gene calls are TRBV12-1 and TRBJ2-2; no DNA check was done on the table's D call, TRBD2. TRBV12-1 is noted as a pseudogene. CDR3 length: 15 amino acids.

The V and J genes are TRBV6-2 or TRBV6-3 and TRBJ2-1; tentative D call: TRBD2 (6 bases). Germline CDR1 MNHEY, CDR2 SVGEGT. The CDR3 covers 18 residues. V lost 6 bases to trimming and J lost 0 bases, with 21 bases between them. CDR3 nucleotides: TGTGCCAGCAGCCCTCATTCTGGCGGGACCAGCTCCTACAATGAGCAGTTCTTC. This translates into CASSPHSGGTSSYNEQFF.

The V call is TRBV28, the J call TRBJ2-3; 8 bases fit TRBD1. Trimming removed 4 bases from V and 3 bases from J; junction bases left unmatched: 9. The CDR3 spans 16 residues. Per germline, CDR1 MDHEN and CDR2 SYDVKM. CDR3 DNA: TGTGCCAGCAGTTCAACCCGGACAGGGTGGACAGATACGCAGTATTTT. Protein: CASSSTRTGWTDTQYF.

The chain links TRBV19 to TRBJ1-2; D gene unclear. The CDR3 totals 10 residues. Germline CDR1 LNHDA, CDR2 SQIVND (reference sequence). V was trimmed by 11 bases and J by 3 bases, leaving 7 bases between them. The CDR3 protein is CAAGDYGYTF. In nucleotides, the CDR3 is TGTGCCGCCGGGGACTATGGCTACACCTTC.

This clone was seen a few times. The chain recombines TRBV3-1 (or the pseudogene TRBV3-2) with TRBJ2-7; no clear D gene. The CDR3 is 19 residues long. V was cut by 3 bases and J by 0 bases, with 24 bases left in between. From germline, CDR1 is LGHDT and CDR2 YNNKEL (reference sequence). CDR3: CASSHLSPGPLIGSYEQYF. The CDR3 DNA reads TGTGCCAGCAGCCACCTCAGCCCTGGTCCTTTAATCGGCTCCTACGAGCAGTACTTC.

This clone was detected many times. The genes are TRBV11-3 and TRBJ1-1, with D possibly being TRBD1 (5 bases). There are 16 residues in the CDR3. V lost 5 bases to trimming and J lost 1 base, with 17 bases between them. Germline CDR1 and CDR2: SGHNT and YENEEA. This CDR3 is CASSPRDPSGNTEAFF. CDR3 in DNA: TGTGCCAGCAGCCCAAGGGACCCATCTGGGAACACTGAAGCTTTCTTT.

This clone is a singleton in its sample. The CDR3 DNA reads as TGCGCCAGCAGCGAACCGGGACAGGGGACCTACGAGCAGTACTTC. This codes for CASSEPGQGTYEQYF. V gene TRBV5-1 combines with J gene TRBJ2-7; 10 bases fit TRBD1. Per the germline V gene, CDR1 is SGHRS and CDR2 is YFSETQ. This CDR3 is 15 amino acids long. V trimming: 4 bases; J trimming: 2 bases; junction bases outside the gene matches: 6.